This T cell receptor beta chain came from a study of blood T cell repertoires in COVID-19. Study summary: Some COVID-19 samples were acute and others convalescent; all came from the United States, Italy and Spain. The cDNA or gDNA used as material had been derived from T cells, B-cell-depleted T cells, or PBMCs.

Per the study methods: Estimated nucleated cell counts came from reference gene primer amplification. The method was immunoSEQ multiplex PCR; TCRdb's version includes in-frame clones alone and lacks a portion of them. That table furnishes V, J and clone size, whereas the DNA furnished D and trimming. Of roughly 62,000 clones listed, approximately 92% are singletons. The source is a human donor in a cohort sampled during active COVID-19. The sample consisted of peripheral blood.

CDR3 nucleotides: TGTGCCTGGAGCCCAAAGGAGGCGCCCGGAAACACCATATATTTT. This codes for CAWSPKEAPGNTIYF. This chain joins TRBV30 and TRBJ1-3; D remains ambiguous. V was clipped by 3 bases and J by 4 bases, with 16 bases between them. The CDR3 is made up of 15 amino acids. Germline V gives CDR1 GTSNPN, CDR2 SVGIG (reference sequence).